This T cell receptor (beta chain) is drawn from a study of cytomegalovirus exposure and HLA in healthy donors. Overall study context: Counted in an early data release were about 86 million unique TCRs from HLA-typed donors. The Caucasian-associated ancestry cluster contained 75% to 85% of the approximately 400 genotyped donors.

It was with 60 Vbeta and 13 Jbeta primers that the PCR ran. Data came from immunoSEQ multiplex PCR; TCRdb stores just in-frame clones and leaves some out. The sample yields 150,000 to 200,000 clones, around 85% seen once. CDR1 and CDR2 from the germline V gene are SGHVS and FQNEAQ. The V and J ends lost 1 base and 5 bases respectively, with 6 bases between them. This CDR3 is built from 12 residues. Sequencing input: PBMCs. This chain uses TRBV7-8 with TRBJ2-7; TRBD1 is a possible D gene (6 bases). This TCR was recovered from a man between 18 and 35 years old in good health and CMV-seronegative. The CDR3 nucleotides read TGTGCCAGCAGCTTAGAGGGGGACGAGCAGTACTTC. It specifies CASSLEGDEQYF.